One and the same sample provided the 23 T cell receptor beta chains below, sequenced in a study of a mutant IDH1 vaccine in newly diagnosed glioma. Time point indicated: week 35, safety follow-up. The investigators gave 300 ug of mutant IDH1 20-mer peptide in each vaccine dose, together with topical imiquimod. Measured with immunoSEQ multiplex PCR; TCRdb has only the in-frame clones, and not every one. The sample lists about 54,000 clones, around 80% occurring once. What these receptors recognize is not known. This specimen consisted of PBMCs, obtained from a glioma patient whose treatment included an IDH1 peptide vaccine. These receptors were taken from a woman aged 18-35 years with glioma.

The rearrangement uses TRBV5-4 and TRBJ2-1; D call uncertain. V was shortened by 1 base and J by 9 bases, with 8 bases between the two germline ends. The CDR3 extends over 12 amino acids. The germline V gene encodes CDR1 SGHNT and CDR2 YYREEE (reference sequence). The DNA for the CDR3 is TGTGCCAGCAGCTTGAGGTTTGGTGAGCAGTTCTTC. Its protein product is CASSLRFGEQFF.

The chain joins TRBV7-3 to TRBJ2-5; TRBD2 agrees at 10 bases. J gave up 2 bases and V 2 bases, and 5 bases lay outside the gene matches. In germline, CDR1 is SGHTA, CDR2 FQGTGA. The CDR3 spans 16 residues. Here the CDR3 DNA reads TGTGCCAGCAGCTTAGGAGGAGCGGGGGGGCAAGAGACCCAGTACTTC. This encodes CASSLGGAGGQETQYF.

The chain has TRBV2 and TRBJ2-7; a possible D gene is TRBD2 (5 bases). CDR1 and CDR2 (germline): SNHLY, FYNNEI. The length of the CDR3 is 13 residues. V was shortened by 8 bases and J by 4 bases, with 15 bases between the two germline ends. The CDR3: CASQLGIYYEQYF. Written as DNA, the CDR3 is TGTGCCAGCCAACTAGGAATCTATTACGAGCAGTACTTC. Based on the CDR3 plus reference TRBV2 and TRBJ2-7, the full variable domain is EPEVTQTPSHQVTQMGQEVILRCVPISNHLYFYWYRQILGQKVEFLVSFYNNEISEKSEIFDDQFSVERPDGSNFTLKIRSTKLEDSAMYFCASQLGIYYEQYFGPGTRLTVT.

There are a few counts of this clone. This chain joins TRBV4-1 and TRBJ1-2, with D possibly TRBD1 on 6 matching bases. Trimming shortened V by 2 bases and J by 2 bases, and 12 bases separated the two germline ends. The CDR3 spans 15 residues. Germline V gene data show CDR1 as MGHRA and CDR2 as YSYEKL. The CDR3 nucleotides read TGCGCCAGCAGCCAATCCGGAGGGACAAACTATGGCTACACCTTC. Translated: CASSQSGGTNYGYTF.

The chain carries TRBV12-5 and TRBJ2-1, with D perhaps assigned TRBD1 or TRBD2 (5 bases each). Germline V lookup: CDR1 LGHNT, CDR2 FRNRAP. The CDR3 contains 14 residues. Between the trimmed V and J ends, which lost 7 bases and 2 bases, there was a span of 12 bases. This CDR3 is CASAYRGPYNEQFF. CDR3 DNA sequence: TGTGCTAGTGCCTACCGGGGCCCCTACAATGAGCAGTTCTTC.

The V gene is TRBV7-6, the J gene TRBJ2-7; maybe TRBD2 (6 bases). The CDR3 contains 14 residues. Trimming pared 1 base from V and 5 bases from J, leaving 12 bases between. Germline V gene data show CDR1 as SGHVS and CDR2 as FNYEAQ. The CDR3 coding sequence is TGTGCCAGCAGCTTAGGAATGGGCGGGAACGAGCAGTACTTC. This sequence encodes CASSLGMGGNEQYF.

The sample holds one count of this clone. V is TRBV5-4 and J is TRBJ2-7; 8 bases align to TRBD2. Trimming at V came to 0 bases and at J to 2 bases, leaving 13 bases not matched to a gene. The germline V gene encodes CDR1 SGHNT and CDR2 YYREEE (reference sequence). This CDR3 is 18 amino acids long. CDR3 protein: CASSLAKLTGGTTYEQYF. CDR3 bases: TGTGCCAGCAGCTTGGCTAAGCTGACGGGGGGGACAACCTACGAGCAGTACTTC. The full variable domain, rest sourced from reference TRBV5-4 and TRBJ2-7, is ETGVTQSPTHLIKTRGQQVTLRCSSQSGHNTVSWYQQALGQGPQFIFQYYREEENGRGNFPPRFSGLQFPNYSSELNVNALELDDSALYLCASSLAKLTGGTTYEQYFGPGTRLTVT.

This clone has a handful of counts. The CDR3 spells CASSLPASGVGADTQYF. CDR3 in DNA: TGTGCCAGCAGCTTGCCCGCTAGCGGGGTGGGGGCAGATACGCAGTATTTT. The rearrangement joins TRBV5-4 to TRBJ2-3; 9 bases are a match to TRBD2. CDR1 is SGHNT, CDR2 YYREEE, per germline (reference sequence). V lost 1 base to trimming and J lost 4 bases; unmatched junction nucleotides: 10. There are 17 residues in the CDR3.

The rearrangement links TRBV7-7 to TRBJ2-3; 8 positions agree with TRBD2. This CDR3 region has 15 residues. Germline values: CDR1 SSHAT, CDR2 FNYEAQ (reference sequence). V lost 9 bases to trimming and J lost 6 bases; unmatched junction nucleotides: 14. The DNA for the CDR3 is TGTGCCAGTACGAGCGGGGGCGGAGCGCCCGATACGCAGTATTTT. It codes for CASTSGGGAPDTQYF.

This sequence joins TRBV2 and TRBJ1-6, with a possible D match to TRBD1 (6 bases). Trimming stripped 0 bases from V and 7 bases from J, with 13 bases between. CDR1 and CDR2 from the germline V gene are SNHLY and FYNNEI. The length of the CDR3 is 16 residues. The CDR3 DNA reads TGTGCCAGCAGTGAAGCGGGGGGCAGGACAAATTCACCCCTCCACTTT. As protein: CASSEAGGRTNSPLHF.

In its sample, this clone was seen once. The chain couples TRBV7-3 to TRBJ2-2; 9 nucleotides align to TRBD2. Germline V lookup: CDR1 SGHTA, CDR2 FQGTGA. The CDR3 length is 14 residues. Trimming removed 6 bases from V and 5 bases from J; junction bases left unmatched: 4. In DNA, the CDR3 is TGTGCCAGCAGTCAGAGCGGGGGGACCGGGGAGCTGTTTTTT. This codes for CASSQSGGTGELFF.

V is TRBV4-3 and J is TRBJ1-1; no clear D. CDR1 is LGHNA, CDR2 YSLEER, per germline. This CDR3 region has 13 residues. V gave up 0 bases and J gave up 1 base, with 3 bases separating them. The DNA for the CDR3 is TGCGCCAGCAGCCAAGAAGCGAACACTGAAGCTTTCTTT. It yields the protein CASSQEANTEAFF.

V is TRBV25-1 and J is TRBJ1-2, with D unresolved. V dropped 3 bases and J dropped 3 bases, with 8 bases sitting between them. This CDR3 has 13 residues. Germline V gives CDR1 MGHDK, CDR2 SYGVNS. Here the CDR3 DNA reads TGTGCCAGCAGTGACTCTCTCGACTATGGCTACACCTTC. Translated, it gives CASSDSLDYGYTF.

The chain combines TRBV5-4 with TRBJ2-4; tentatively, D is TRBD1 or TRBD2 (6 bases each). Trimming removed 4 bases at V and 12 bases at J, with 23 bases between. Looked up from germline, CDR1 is SGHNT and CDR2 is YYREEE (reference sequence). The length of the CDR3 is 15 residues. CDR3 sequence: CASSPRTGAGNTQYF. Written as DNA, the CDR3 is TGTGCCAGCAGCCCCAGGACGGGGGCGGGCAATACTCAGTACTTC.

The rearrangement joins TRBV19 to TRBJ1-2; TRBD1 is a possible D gene (5 bases). This CDR3 has 12 amino acids. Looked up from germline, CDR1 is LNHDA and CDR2 is SQIVND (reference sequence). V lost 3 bases and J lost 7, with 9 bases in between. CDR3 DNA sequence: TGTGCCAGTAGTATTGGGGGAACTGGCTACACCTTC. This codes for CASSIGGTGYTF. Full variable domain (missing parts from reference TRBV19 and TRBJ1-2): DGGITQSPKYLFRKEGQNVTLSCEQNLNHDAMYWYRQDPGQGLRLIYYSQIVNDFQKGDIAEGYSVSREKKESFPLTVTSAQKNPTAFYLCASSIGGTGYTFGSGTRLTVV.

The chain uses TRBV27 and TRBJ2-7; D ambiguous. V was shortened by 2 bases and J by 0 bases, with 8 bases between the two germline ends. Germline loops: CDR1 MNHEY, CDR2 SMNVEV (reference sequence). The CDR3 contains 14 residues. The CDR3 spells CASSLGDGSYEQYF. For the CDR3, the DNA is TGTGCCAGCAGTTTAGGTGACGGCTCCTACGAGCAGTACTTC.

The rearrangement joins TRBV29-1 to TRBJ2-7, with a weak D call TRBD1 (6 bases). Germline V lookup: CDR1 SQVTM, CDR2 ANQGSEA. Between the trimmed V and J ends, which lost 5 bases and 6 bases, there was a span of 17 bases. This CDR3 is built from 13 residues. CDR3 bases: TGCAGCGTTTGGACAATACAGGGCGGCGAGCAGTACTTC. Translating it yields CSVWTIQGGEQYF.

The V and J genes are TRBV30 and TRBJ2-4; possibly TRBD1 for D (6 bases). Trimming pared 3 bases from V and 0 bases from J, leaving 12 bases between. This CDR3 region has 15 residues. Per the germline V gene, CDR1 is GTSNPN and CDR2 is SVGIG (reference sequence). CDR3 residues: CAWRGAGVAKNIQYF. CDR3 DNA sequence: TGTGCCTGGAGAGGGGCAGGGGTAGCCAAAAACATTCAGTACTTC.

V and J are TRBV9 and TRBJ2-3; D possibly uses TRBD1 or TRBD2 (6 bases each). Trimming stripped 4 bases from V and 3 bases from J, with 18 bases between. The CDR3 has 16 residues. Per germline, CDR1 SGDLS and CDR2 YYNGEE. In DNA form, the CDR3 reads TGTGCCAGCAGCCTAGCTCTGGGGGGCGGGACAGATACGCAGTATTTT. It translates to CASSLALGGGTDTQYF.

V gene TRBV11-3 combines with J gene TRBJ2-3, with a possible D match to TRBD2 (5 bases). CDR1 is SGHNT, CDR2 YENEEA, per germline. Trimming removed 5 bases from V and 8 bases from J, with 14 bases in between. This CDR3 is 13 amino acids long. The CDR3 is CASSQSSGFTQYF. The CDR3 DNA reads as TGTGCCAGCAGCCAATCGAGCGGTTTTACGCAGTATTTT.

This chain uses TRBV6-5 with TRBJ1-1; maybe TRBD1 (5 bases). Germline CDR1 is MNHEY and CDR2 is SVGAGI. The CDR3 contains 14 residues. Between the trimmed V and J ends, which lost 2 bases and 5 bases, there was a span of 12 bases. The CDR3 protein is CASSYRGRPTEAFF. The CDR3 DNA reads TGTGCCAGCAGTTACAGGGGCAGACCGACTGAAGCTTTCTTT.

The chain uses TRBV5-4 and TRBJ2-1, with 12 bases lining up with TRBD2. CDR1 and CDR2 (germline): SGHNT, YYREEE (reference sequence). V shed 0 bases and J 4 bases; nucleotides not matched to a gene: 2. The CDR3 is 16 residues long. The CDR3 reads CASSLAGLAGYNEQFF. The CDR3 nucleotides read TGTGCCAGCAGCTTGGCGGGACTAGCGGGTTACAATGAGCAGTTCTTC.

The chain uses TRBV5-1 and TRBJ2-7, with TRBD1 as a possible D gene (5 bases). The CDR3 spans 14 residues. Deletions cut 6 bases from V and 2 bases from J, with 15 bases between. The germline gives CDR1 SGHRS, CDR2 YFSETQ. CDR3 nucleotide sequence: TGCGCCAGCAACCCAGGGCTGGGTACCTACGAGCAGTACTTC. Its protein product is CASNPGLGTYEQYF.